The next 25 T cell receptor beta chains were all read from a single sample in a study of T cells in Graves' hyperthyroidism and ophthalmopathy. The TCR beta CDR3 regions underwent amplification using RNA transcripts as the source. RT-PCR in the first round (using the HTBI primer set) targeted the TCR CDR3. TCRdb recomputed calls from the multiplex PCR reads with MiXCR, one row per CDR3 protein. This repertoire shows 460,000 or so distinct CDR3 sequences, approximately 14% found once; its top ten account for around 17%. The sample consisted of blood. All receptors derive from a woman aged 18-30 years with Graves' hyperthyroidism.

The V gene is TRBV7-8, the J gene TRBJ2-2; 8 nucleotides match TRBD2. The V gene end was trimmed by 5 bases and the J gene end by 7 bases; junction bases not matched to a gene: 15. Germline CDR1 reads SGHVS; CDR2 reads FQNEAQ. This CDR3 region has 17 residues. CDR3: CASSPQTSAPRGGELFF. The CDR3 nucleotides are TGTGCCAGCAGCCCCCAGACTAGCGCTCCGAGGGGCGGGGAGCTGTTTTTT.

The rearrangement links TRBV6-2 or TRBV6-3 to TRBJ1-6, with TRBD1 as a possible D gene (6 bases). This CDR3 is 15 amino acids long. V lost 5 bases to trimming and J lost 7 bases, with 15 bases between them. The germline V gene has CDR1 MNHEY and CDR2 SVGEGT. This chain's CDR3 is CASSGTPGTNSPLHF. As DNA, the CDR3 is TGTGCCAGCAGTGGGACCCCGGGGACAAATTCACCCCTCCACTTT.

Many counts were recorded for this clonotype. The rearrangement joins TRBV11-2 to TRBJ1-2; D is undetermined. Looked up from germline, CDR1 is SGHAT and CDR2 is FQNNGV. With 5 bases removed from V and 4 bases from J, the gap between germline ends came to 11 bases. The CDR3 covers 13 residues. The CDR3 loop reads CASSQAGSYGYTF. Here the CDR3 DNA reads TGTGCCAGCAGCCAGGCGGGCAGCTATGGCTACACCTTC. Looking up the rest from reference TRBV11-2 and TRBJ1-2 gives the full variable domain: EAGVAQSPRYKIIEKRQSVAFWCNPISGHATLYWYQQILGQGPKLLIQFQNNGVVDDSQLPKDRFSAERLKGVDSTLKIQPAKLEDSAVYLCASSQAGSYGYTFGSGTRLTVV.

The chain uses TRBV13 and TRBJ1-3; TRBD1 matches at 8 bases. CDR1 and CDR2 from the germline V gene are PRHDT and FYEKMQ (reference sequence). J was trimmed by 2 bases and V by 5 bases; bases with no gene match: 8. The CDR3 is 16 residues long. CDR3 sequence (DNA): TGTGCCAGCAGCATTCAGGGGGCCGGCGCTGGAAACACCATATATTTT. Translated: CASSIQGAGAGNTIYF.

Comments on this clonotype: A read error is possible here, since a much larger clone lies one base away. This sequence joins TRBV24-1 and TRBJ2-3; no definite D call. V lost 8 bases to trimming and J lost 4 bases, with 12 bases between them. The CDR3 covers 13 residues. Germline V gives CDR1 KGHDR, CDR2 SFDVKD. The CDR3 sequence is CATKDHGADTQYF. As DNA, the CDR3 is TGTGCCACCAAGGACCACGGCGCAGATACGCAGTATTTT.

This clonotype was detected many times. The V gene is TRBV7-9, the J gene TRBJ1-1, with no clear D. CDR1 SEHNR and CDR2 FQNEAQ come from the germline V gene (reference sequence). Between the trimmed V and J ends, which lost 1 base and 0 bases, there was a span of 6 bases. The CDR3 has 14 residues. The CDR3 spells CASSLDQVNTEAFF. DNA for the CDR3: TGTGCCAGCAGCTTAGACCAGGTGAACACTGAAGCTTTCTTT.

In this sample, this clonotype turned up many times. The chain is built from TRBV29-1 and TRBJ2-1, with D possibly TRBD1 on 6 matching bases. The CDR3 loop spans 13 amino acids. Trimming shortened V by 0 bases and J by 3 bases, and 6 bases separated the two germline ends. Germline-derived CDR1 and CDR2 are SQVTM and ANQGSEA. The CDR3 sequence is CSVEEGGYNEQFF. The DNA of the CDR3 is TGCAGCGTTGAAGAAGGGGGCTACAATGAGCAGTTCTTC.

This clonotype was detected many times. This chain uses TRBV11-2 with TRBJ2-5; D possibly corresponds to TRBD1 (6 bases). The CDR3 spans 15 residues. CDR1 and CDR2 from the germline V gene are SGHAT and FQNNGV. Deletions cut 8 bases from V and 3 bases from J, with 19 bases between. The DNA for the CDR3 is TGTGCCAGCGCCTCATACAGGGTCGAAAAAGAGACCCAGTACTTC. This gives the protein CASASYRVEKETQYF.

This clonotype came up many times. The genes are TRBV11-2 and TRBJ2-7; D not resolved. Germline values: CDR1 SGHAT, CDR2 FQNNGV. The V end was cut by 1 base, the J end by 2 bases, with 12 bases between. CDR3 length: 15 residues. CDR3 DNA: TGTGCCAGCAGCTTAGCTTGGCCGGTTACCTACGAGCAGTACTTC. Encoded protein: CASSLAWPVTYEQYF.

In this sample, this clonotype turned up many times. This rearrangement joins TRBV5-8 to TRBJ2-5; 13 bases are shared with TRBD2. V shed 3 bases, J shed 3 bases, and the junction held 5 bases outside the gene matches. Germline values: CDR1 SGHTS, CDR2 YDEGEE. The CDR3 spans 16 residues. CDR3: CASSSLAGGPEETQYF. CDR3 bases: TGTGCCAGCAGCTCACTAGCGGGAGGGCCGGAAGAGACCCAGTACTTC. Looking up the rest from reference TRBV5-8 and TRBJ2-5 gives the full variable domain: EAGVTQSPTHLIKTRGQQATLRCSPISGHTSVYWYQQALGLGLQFLLWYDEGEERNRGNFPPRFSGRQFPNYSSELNVNALELEDSALYLCASSSLAGGPEETQYFGPGTRLLVL.

In this sample, this clonotype turned up many times. The chain combines TRBV29-1 with TRBJ2-1; D not certain. CDR1 and CDR2 (germline): SQVTM, ANQGSEA. V was cut by 4 bases and J by 0 bases, with 7 bases left in between. The CDR3 length is 13 residues. The CDR3 region is CSVARSSYNEQFF. CDR3 DNA: TGCAGCGTTGCCAGAAGCTCCTACAATGAGCAGTTCTTC.

This clonotype was counted a few times. The CDR3 spells CASSVPRTGTYNEQFF. CDR3 nucleotide sequence: TGCGCCAGCAGTGTCCCCCGGACAGGGACCTACAATGAGCAGTTCTTC. The chain links TRBV5-1 to TRBJ2-1; 8 nucleotides agree with TRBD1. Per the germline V gene, CDR1 is SGHRS and CDR2 is YFSETQ. V gave up 5 bases and J gave up 2 bases; unmatched junction bases: 9. The CDR3 has 16 residues.

The table lists this clonotype with a few counts. The rearrangement uses TRBV30 and TRBJ2-1; TRBD2 agrees at 7 bases. The length of the CDR3 is 16 residues. The J segment lost 4 bases and the V segment lost 2 bases, leaving 11 bases of the junction unmatched. The V gene's germline CDR1 is GTSNPN and CDR2 SVGIG (reference sequence). CDR3 sequence (DNA): TGTGCCTGGAGTAAGGGGAGGAGGGAGGGTTACAATGAGCAGTTCTTC. Protein: CAWSKGRREGYNEQFF.

About this clonotype itself: A much larger clone lies one base from this, so it may be a read error. The chain couples TRBV6-5 to TRBJ2-4; unclear D gene. Germline V gives CDR1 MNHEY, CDR2 SVGAGI. The CDR3 has 15 residues. The CDR3 is CASSYDRDAKDIQYF. CDR3 bases: TGTGCCAGCAGTTACGATAGGGATGCCAAAGACATTCAGTACTTC.

This clonotype was counted only a few times. The V gene is TRBV24-1, the J gene TRBJ2-2; 12 nucleotides align to TRBD1. The germline V gene has CDR1 KGHDR and CDR2 SFDVKD. The J segment lost 8 bases and the V segment lost 5 bases, leaving 5 bases of the junction unmatched. CDR3 length: 15 amino acids. The CDR3 protein is CATSAGQGARGELFF. CDR3 nucleotide sequence: TGTGCCACCAGTGCGGGACAGGGGGCCAGGGGGGAGCTGTTTTTT.

This clonotype has ten or more counts. The V gene is TRBV19, the J gene TRBJ1-1; D call uncertain. There are 17 residues in the CDR3. V lost 6 bases and J 0 bases, leaving 20 bases between the germline ends. Looked up from germline, CDR1 is LNHDA and CDR2 is SQIVND (reference sequence). DNA of the CDR3: TGTGCCAGTAGCCTCGACCCTCGGATCCACATGAACACTGAAGCTTTCTTT. As protein: CASSLDPRIHMNTEAFF.

The rearrangement uses TRBV9 and TRBJ1-2; 7 nucleotides agree with TRBD1. The J segment lost 1 base and the V segment lost 3 bases, leaving 15 bases of the junction unmatched. Germline CDR1 SGDLS, CDR2 YYNGEE. The CDR3 sequence is 18 residues long. The CDR3 nucleotides are TGTGCCAGCAGCGCGCAAGAGGGGGCGAGAAATTTTAACTATGGCTACACCTTC. Protein sequence: CASSAQEGARNFNYGYTF.

Ten or more counts support this clonotype. V is TRBV12-3 or TRBV12-4 and J is TRBJ2-3; perhaps TRBD1 as D (6 bases). The CDR3 sequence is 14 residues long. Trimming removed 10 bases from V and 0 bases from J, with 14 bases in between. In DNA, the CDR3 is TGTGCCACCGCCGGACAGTTAAGCACAGATACGCAGTATTTT. It specifies CATAGQLSTDTQYF.

This clonotype was detected many times. The rearrangement joins TRBV7-9 to TRBJ2-1; D call uncertain. The germline V and J ends were trimmed by 0 bases and 2 bases, with 8 bases remaining between them. The V gene's germline CDR1 is SEHNR and CDR2 FQNEAQ (reference sequence). The CDR3 spans 15 residues. CDR3 DNA sequence: TGTGCCAGCAGCTTAGCCAGGATGGCCTACAATGAGCAGTTCTTC. It encodes CASSLARMAYNEQFF. Combining the CDR3 with reference TRBV7-9 and TRBJ2-1 gives the whole variable domain DTGVSQNPRHKITKRGQNVTFRCDPISEHNRLYWYRQTLGQGPEFLTYFQNEAQLEKSRLLSDRFSAERPKGSFSTLEIQRTEQGDSAMYLCASSLARMAYNEQFFGPGTRLTVL.

This clonotype has ten or more counts. The chain links TRBV5-1 to TRBJ2-7; TRBD2 might be the D (5 bases). The CDR3 has 17 residues. The ends were cut back, 3 bases at V and 0 bases at J, with 19 bases in the middle. The V gene's germline CDR1 is SGHRS and CDR2 YFSETQ. CDR3 amino acids: CASSYPSDYLISYEQYV. The CDR3 bases are TGCGCCAGCAGCTACCCCTCTGACTACCTTATCTCCTACGAGCAGTACGTC.

This clonotype was counted at least ten times. The chain employs TRBV19 and TRBJ2-7; 7 bases agree with TRBD1. In germline, CDR1 is LNHDA, CDR2 SQIVND (reference sequence). CDR3 length equals 15 residues. Losses at the gene ends were 5 bases for V and 2 bases for J; bases not matched to a gene: 9. The CDR3, as DNA: TGTGCCAGTAGTTCCCGACAGGGCAAGGCCTACGAGCAGTACTTC. Protein sequence: CASSSRQGKAYEQYF.

The V and J genes are TRBV5-1 and TRBJ2-7; the D call may be TRBD1 or TRBD2 (5 bases each). Germline assignment: CDR1 SGHRS and CDR2 YFSETQ. The CDR3 has 14 residues. Trimming cost V 9 bases and J 2 bases, with 18 bases left between them. The CDR3 loop reads CATRGDPRPYEQYV. In DNA, the CDR3 is TGCGCCACCAGAGGGGACCCAAGACCCTACGAGCAGTACGTC.

This clonotype appeared many times. The chain is built from TRBV5-1 and TRBJ1-5; D is ambiguous. Trimming took off 0 bases at V and 0 bases at J, with 7 bases between the two ends. The germline gives CDR1 SGHRS, CDR2 YFSETQ. The CDR3 extends over 15 amino acids. The CDR3 region is CASSLGTASNQPQHF. The CDR3 coding sequence is TGCGCCAGCAGCTTGGGAACGGCTAGCAATCAGCCCCAGCATTTT.

This clonotype was found many times. The chain joins TRBV20-1 to TRBJ2-6; D possibly corresponds to TRBD1 (5 bases). The CDR3 extends over 14 amino acids. Trimming removed 4 bases from V and 2 bases from J, with 9 bases in between. The germline CDR1 and CDR2 sequences are DFQATT and SNEGSKA (reference sequence). CDR3 nucleotides: TGCAGTGCTACCCAGGGTGCTGGGGCCAACGTCCTGACTTTC. This gives the protein CSATQGAGANVLTF.

This clonotype was detected ten times or more. This chain links TRBV28 with TRBJ2-7; D may be TRBD1 or TRBD2 (5 bases each). Germline CDR1 MDHEN, CDR2 SYDVKM. This CDR3 is 13 amino acids long. V lost 5 bases and J lost 6, with 14 bases in between. The CDR3 bases are TGTGCCAGCAGTGTCTTAAGAGGGGCCGAGCAGTACGTC. Translation: CASSVLRGAEQYV.